This T cell receptor (beta chain) came from a study of neoadjuvant nivolumab and ipilimumab in lung cancer (dated by TCRdb to about 2020). Regarding the complete study: Nivolumab was administered intravenously at 3 mg/kg on days 1, 15 and 29, and in the combination arm ipilimumab 1 mg/kg was added on day 1 only. The major pathologic response (MPR) rate in the intention-to-treat population in each study arm was designated as the primary trial endpoint. A total of roughly 45 patients with operable NSCLC were treated in the trial, with some 23 randomized to nivolumab monotherapy and approximately 20 randomized to nivolumab plus ipilimumab. TCR repertoires in pretherapy (baseline) peripheral blood were compared with TCR repertoires in tumors resected at surgery after neoadjuvant immune checkpoint blockade. Seven patients had matched pretherapy and resected tumor pairs analyzed, with four treated with nivolumab and three with nivolumab plus ipilimumab.

What the authors observed across the whole study: A small number of samples was subjected to TCR sequencing. Compared with tumor-adjacent uninvolved lung, resected tumors had greater TCR richness and clonality, and increases showed up in more of the dual-therapy-treated tumors. Pretherapy blood TCR richness correlated positively with richness in tumors resected after neoadjuvant therapy (Spearman R ≈ 0.8). No significant correlation was found between TCR clonality and pathologic tumor regression, and only one major-pathologic-response sample was available for the clonality analysis. Tumor T-cell richness and clonality rose from pretherapy to surgery in three of three dual-therapy tumors but in only two of four nivolumab-treated tumors.

Comment on this clone: Its antigen specificity is not known. There are no base qualities to consult, and no much larger clone falls within one base.

In the paper's terms, the time point label means: pretherapy, before neoadjuvant immune checkpoint inhibitors. The samples were obtained from NEOSTAR, a phase 2 randomized trial that tested neoadjuvant nivolumab or nivolumab plus ipilimumab, followed by surgery, in operable NSCLC. From the cysteine up to the phenylalanine, the CDR3 has a length of 13 residues. The kept DNA is CDR3 alone, 39 bases in frame from the first base. CDR1 and CDR2 are drawn from the germline V gene: SGHRS, YFSETQ. The V end loses 5 bases and the J end loses 5 bases, and a stretch of 13 bases separates them. The receptor library was made with the immunoSEQ multiplex PCR assay. Per the source publication's procedure: Richness and clonality were used to summarize the repertoires, and clones that significantly expanded or contracted between pre- and post-therapy samples were identified. Drawn from immuneACCESS, this table holds only the in-frame rearrangements with V and J called that TCRdb kept. Clones are partly lost; checked studies trace under half to an unresolved V gene and leave the rest unexplained. The V and J calls and clone size are taken from that table; D and trimming were inferred from the DNA. Across this sample there are some 27,000 clones, with 80% seen only once. Clones ranked in the top ten supply 6% to 7% of the sample.

The sequence is built from TRBV5-1 and TRBJ1-2; confidence is insufficient to name the D gene. The sequence derives from an adult with non-small cell lung cancer. This material consisted of peripheral blood, taken before neoadjuvant nivolumab, alone or with ipilimumab. CDR3 reads: CASSRVPRYGYTF. DNA sequence: TGCGCCAGCAGTAGGGTGCCACGTTATGGCTACACCTTC.